The T cell receptor (beta chain) described here comes from a study of immune heterogeneity within non-small cell lung tumors. Study summary: Histologically, a handful of tumors were squamous cell carcinomas and nine to ten were non-squamous carcinomas. The remaining 1 tumor was not otherwise specified. Study results and caveats: Some T-cell receptor beta clonotypes occurred at high frequency. These high-frequency clonotypes were largely distinct between individual patients.

This clonotype has only a few counts. Its antigen is currently unknown. Germline V lookup: CDR1 MNHNS, CDR2 SASEGT. Trimming at V came to 1 base and at J to 4 bases, leaving 4 bases not matched to a gene. The CDR3 is 15 amino acids. It was with 32 V and 13 J primers that multiplex PCR amplified TCR beta CDR3. TCRdb re-derived calls from the multiplex PCR reads in MiXCR, one entry per CDR3 protein. The sample contains roughly 3,600 distinct CDR3 sequences, over 30% of which appear only once. The template consisted of bulk tumor genomic DNA, with around 600 ng used per sample. Spaced far apart, several biopsies were taken from each primary tumor during surgery. Surgery that was curative in intent was performed on patients with untreated, newly diagnosed non-small cell lung cancer. Curative-intent surgery was being performed on the donors, who were patients newly diagnosed with non-small cell lung cancer.

This sequence originates from a man aged 65 to 79 with non-small cell lung cancer. The chain employs TRBV6-1 and TRBJ2-1; 7 bases fit TRBD2. Material for sequencing was lung tumor tissue. The CDR3 DNA reads as TGTGCCAGCAGTGAAGAGGCTAGCGGATACAATGAGCAGTTCTTC. Translating it yields CASSEEASGYNEQFF.